The clone carrying this T cell receptor (beta chain) has ten or more counts. Its antigen is unknown. The data originate from a study of T cell repertoires in cytomegalovirus infection. Study summary: Both recently identified HLA-C-restricted and well-studied HLA-B-restricted CMV epitopes were used in the study. Through public TCR beta signatures, both CMV infection and matching HLA type were indicated. Study outcomes and limitations: The ex vivo response was dominated by HLA-C-restricted CMV-specific TCR beta clonotypes.

TCRdb used MiXCR to reprocess the reads, holding one entry per CDR3 protein. The repertoire holds approximately 910,000 distinct CDR3 sequences, with roughly a third as singletons. The V end was cut by 7 bases, the J end by 6 bases, with 9 bases between. This CDR3 has 12 residues. Germline CDR1 is LNHDA and CDR2 is SQIVND (reference sequence). The receptor was derived from a human donor in good health (CMV status not recorded). Some clones in this sample may be carry-over from other donors' samples. The V and J genes are TRBV19 and TRBJ2-2; D uncertain. The sequencing here drew on cultured CD8+ T cells from PBMCs, taken from culture after CMV antigen stimulation. In nucleotides, the CDR3 is TGTGCCAGTAAATATTACGCCGGGGAGCTGTTTTTT. This codes for CASKYYAGELFF.